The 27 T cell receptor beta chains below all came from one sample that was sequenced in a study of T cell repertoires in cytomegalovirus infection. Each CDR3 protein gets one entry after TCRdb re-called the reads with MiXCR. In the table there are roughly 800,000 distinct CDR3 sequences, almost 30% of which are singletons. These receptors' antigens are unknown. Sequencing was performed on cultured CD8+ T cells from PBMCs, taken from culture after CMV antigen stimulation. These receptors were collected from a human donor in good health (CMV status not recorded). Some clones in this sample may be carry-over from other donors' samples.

CDR3 loop: CASGLVLKSATNEKLFF. The DNA of the CDR3 is TGTGCTAGTGGTTTGGTACTCAAATCCGCAACTAATGAAAAACTGTTTTTT. The chain carries TRBV12-5 and TRBJ1-4; D is undetermined. The V gene's germline CDR1 is LGHNT and CDR2 FRNRAP. The CDR3 loop spans 17 amino acids. The ends were cut back, 0 bases at V and 0 bases at J, with 11 bases in the middle.

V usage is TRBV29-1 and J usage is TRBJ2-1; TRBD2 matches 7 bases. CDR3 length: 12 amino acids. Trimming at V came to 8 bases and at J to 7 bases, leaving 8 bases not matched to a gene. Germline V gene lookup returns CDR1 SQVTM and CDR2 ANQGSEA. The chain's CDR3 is CSFAGGGNEQFF. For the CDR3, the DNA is TGCAGCTTTGCTGGCGGGGGAAATGAGCAGTTCTTC.

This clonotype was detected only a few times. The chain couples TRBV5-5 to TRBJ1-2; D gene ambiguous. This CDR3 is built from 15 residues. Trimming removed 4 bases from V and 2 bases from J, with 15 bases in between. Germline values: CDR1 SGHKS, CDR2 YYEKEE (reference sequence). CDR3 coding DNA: TGTGCCAGCAGCCCCCATCAGAGGGCGAACTATGGCTACACCTTC. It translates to CASSPHQRANYGYTF.

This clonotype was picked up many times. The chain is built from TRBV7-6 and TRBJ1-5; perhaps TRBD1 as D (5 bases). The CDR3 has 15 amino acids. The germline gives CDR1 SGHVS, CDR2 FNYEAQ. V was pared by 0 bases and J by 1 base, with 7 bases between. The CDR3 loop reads CASSLAWGSNQPQHF. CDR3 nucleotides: TGTGCCAGCAGCTTAGCGTGGGGCAGCAATCAGCCCCAGCATTTT.

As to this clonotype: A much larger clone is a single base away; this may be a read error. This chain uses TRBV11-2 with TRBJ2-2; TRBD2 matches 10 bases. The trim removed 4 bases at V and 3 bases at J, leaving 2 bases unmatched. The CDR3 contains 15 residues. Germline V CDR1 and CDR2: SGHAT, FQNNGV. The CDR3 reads CASSSGLADTGELFF. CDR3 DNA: TGTGCCAGCAGCTCCGGACTAGCGGACACCGGGGAGCTGTTTTTT.

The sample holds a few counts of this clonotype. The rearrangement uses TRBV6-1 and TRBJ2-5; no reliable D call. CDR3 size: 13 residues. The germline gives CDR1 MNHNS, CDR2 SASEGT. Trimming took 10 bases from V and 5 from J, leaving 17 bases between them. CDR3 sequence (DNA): TGTGCCACCCTGAGCGCCCTGCGGGAGACCCAGTACTTC. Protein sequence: CATLSALRETQYF.

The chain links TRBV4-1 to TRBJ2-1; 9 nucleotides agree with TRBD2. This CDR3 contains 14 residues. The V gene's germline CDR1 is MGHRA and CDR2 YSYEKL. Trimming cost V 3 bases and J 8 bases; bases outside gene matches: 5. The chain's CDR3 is CASSHSGGDDEQFF. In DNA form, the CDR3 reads TGCGCCAGCAGCCATAGCGGGGGCGACGATGAGCAGTTCTTC.

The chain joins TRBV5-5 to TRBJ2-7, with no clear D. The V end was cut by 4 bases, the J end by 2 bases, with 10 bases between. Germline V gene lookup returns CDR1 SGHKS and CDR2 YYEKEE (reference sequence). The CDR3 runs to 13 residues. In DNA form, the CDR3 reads TGTGCCAGCAGCGTGACAAGAACCTACGAGCAGTACGTC. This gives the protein CASSVTRTYEQYV.

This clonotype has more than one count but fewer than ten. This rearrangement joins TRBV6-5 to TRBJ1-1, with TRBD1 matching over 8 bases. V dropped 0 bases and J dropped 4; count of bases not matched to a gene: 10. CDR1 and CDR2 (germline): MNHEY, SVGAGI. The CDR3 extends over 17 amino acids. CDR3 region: CASSYSRDRGFSTEAFF. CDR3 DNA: TGTGCCAGCAGTTACTCGAGAGACAGGGGTTTTTCCACTGAAGCTTTCTTT.

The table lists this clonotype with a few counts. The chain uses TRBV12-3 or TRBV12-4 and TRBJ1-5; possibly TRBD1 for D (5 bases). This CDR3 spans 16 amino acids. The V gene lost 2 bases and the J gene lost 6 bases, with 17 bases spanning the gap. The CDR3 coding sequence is TGTGCCAGCAGTTTATTGGTGTGGGGCCGAGGTCAGCCCCAGCATTTT. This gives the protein CASSLLVWGRGQPQHF.

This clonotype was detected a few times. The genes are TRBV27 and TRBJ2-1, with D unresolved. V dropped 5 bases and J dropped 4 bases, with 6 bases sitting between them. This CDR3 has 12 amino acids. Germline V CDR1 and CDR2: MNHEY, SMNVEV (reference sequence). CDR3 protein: CASSNLYNEQFF. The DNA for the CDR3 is TGTGCCAGCAGTAACCTTTACAATGAGCAGTTCTTC.

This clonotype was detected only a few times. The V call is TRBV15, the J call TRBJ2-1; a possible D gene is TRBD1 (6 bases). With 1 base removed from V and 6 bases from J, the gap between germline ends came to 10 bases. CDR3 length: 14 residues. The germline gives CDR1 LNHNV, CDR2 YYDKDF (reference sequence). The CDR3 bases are TGTGCCACCAGCAGAGGTCCGGACAGCAATGAGCAGTTCTTC. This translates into CATSRGPDSNEQFF.

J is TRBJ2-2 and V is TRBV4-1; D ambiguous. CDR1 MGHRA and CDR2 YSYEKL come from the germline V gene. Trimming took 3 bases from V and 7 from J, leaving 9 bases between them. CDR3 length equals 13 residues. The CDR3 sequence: CASSQALGGELFF. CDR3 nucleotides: TGCGCCAGCAGCCAGGCCCTCGGCGGGGAGCTGTTTTTT.

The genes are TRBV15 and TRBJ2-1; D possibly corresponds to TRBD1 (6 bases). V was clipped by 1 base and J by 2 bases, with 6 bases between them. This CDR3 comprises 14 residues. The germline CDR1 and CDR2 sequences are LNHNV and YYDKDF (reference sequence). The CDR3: CATSRGDTYNEQFF. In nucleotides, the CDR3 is TGTGCCACCAGCAGAGGGGACACCTACAATGAGCAGTTCTTC.

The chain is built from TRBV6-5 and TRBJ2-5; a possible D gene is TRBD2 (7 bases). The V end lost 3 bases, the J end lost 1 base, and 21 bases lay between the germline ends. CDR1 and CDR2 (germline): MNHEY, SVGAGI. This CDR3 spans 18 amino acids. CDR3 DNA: TGTGCCAGCAGTTATAGCAGTTACGGGGGGCAACTCCAAGAGACCCAGTACTTC. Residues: CASSYSSYGGQLQETQYF.

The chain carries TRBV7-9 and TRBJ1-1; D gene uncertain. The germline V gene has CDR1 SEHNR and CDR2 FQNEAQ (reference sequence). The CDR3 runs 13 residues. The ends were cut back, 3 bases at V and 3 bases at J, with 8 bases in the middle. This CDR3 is CASSFLTDTEAFF. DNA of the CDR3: TGTGCCAGCAGCTTTCTAACCGACACTGAAGCTTTCTTT.

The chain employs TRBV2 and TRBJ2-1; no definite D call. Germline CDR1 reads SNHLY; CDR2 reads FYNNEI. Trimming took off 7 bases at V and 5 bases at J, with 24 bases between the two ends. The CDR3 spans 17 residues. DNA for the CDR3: TGTGCCAGCAACAGAGAGGCCGCGTCCCCATTTAACAATGAGCAGTTCTTC. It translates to CASNREAASPFNNEQFF.

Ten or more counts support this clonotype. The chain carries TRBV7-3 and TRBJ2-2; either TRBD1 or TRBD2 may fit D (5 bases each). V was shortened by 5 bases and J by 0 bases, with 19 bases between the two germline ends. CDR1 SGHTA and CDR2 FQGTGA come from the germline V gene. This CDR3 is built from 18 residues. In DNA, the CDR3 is TGTGCCAGCAGCGTCAGACCTCCCGGGGCTACGAACACCGGGGAGCTGTTTTTT. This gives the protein CASSVRPPGATNTGELFF.

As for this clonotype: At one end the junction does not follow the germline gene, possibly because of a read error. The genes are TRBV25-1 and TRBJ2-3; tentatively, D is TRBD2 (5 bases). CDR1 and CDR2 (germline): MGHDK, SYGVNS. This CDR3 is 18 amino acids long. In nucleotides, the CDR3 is TGTGCCAGCAGTGAATATTATCCGACCCTCTCTAGCACAGCTACGCAGTATTTT. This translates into CASSEYYPTLSSTATQYF.

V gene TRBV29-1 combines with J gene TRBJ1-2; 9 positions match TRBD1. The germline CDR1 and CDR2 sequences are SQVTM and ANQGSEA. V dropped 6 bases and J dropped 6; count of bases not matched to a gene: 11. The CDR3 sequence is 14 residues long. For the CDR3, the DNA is TGCAGCGTACAACTCGAGGGACAGGGCCATGGCTACACCTTC. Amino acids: CSVQLEGQGHGYTF.

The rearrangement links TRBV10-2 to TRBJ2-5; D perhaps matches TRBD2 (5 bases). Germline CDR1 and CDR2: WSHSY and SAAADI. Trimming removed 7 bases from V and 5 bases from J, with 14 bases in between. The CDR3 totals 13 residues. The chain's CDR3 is CASTLLGWETQYF. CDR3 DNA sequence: TGCGCCAGCACCTTACTAGGATGGGAGACCCAGTACTTC.

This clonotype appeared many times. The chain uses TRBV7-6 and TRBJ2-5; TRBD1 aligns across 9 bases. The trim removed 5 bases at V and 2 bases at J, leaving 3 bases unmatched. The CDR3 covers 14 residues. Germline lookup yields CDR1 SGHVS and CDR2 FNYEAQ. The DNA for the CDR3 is TGTGCCAGCAGCACGGGACAGGGACAAGAGACCCAGTACTTC. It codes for CASSTGQGQETQYF.

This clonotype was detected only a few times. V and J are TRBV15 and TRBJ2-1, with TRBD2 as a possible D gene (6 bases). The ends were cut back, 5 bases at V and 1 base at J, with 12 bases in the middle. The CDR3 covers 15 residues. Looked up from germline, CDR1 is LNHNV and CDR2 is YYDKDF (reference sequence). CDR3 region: CATSESRGSYNEQFF. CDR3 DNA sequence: TGTGCCACCAGCGAATCCCGGGGGTCCTACAATGAGCAGTTCTTC.

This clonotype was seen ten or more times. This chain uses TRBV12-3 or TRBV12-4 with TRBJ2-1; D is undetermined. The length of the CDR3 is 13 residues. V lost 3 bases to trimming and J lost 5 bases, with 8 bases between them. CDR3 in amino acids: CASSLASHNEQFF. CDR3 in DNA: TGTGCCAGCAGTTTGGCTTCCCACAATGAGCAGTTCTTC.

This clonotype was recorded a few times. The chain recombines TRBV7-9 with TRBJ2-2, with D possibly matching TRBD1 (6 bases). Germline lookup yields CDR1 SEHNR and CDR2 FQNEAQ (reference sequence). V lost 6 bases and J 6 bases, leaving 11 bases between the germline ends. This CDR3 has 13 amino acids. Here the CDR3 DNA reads TGTGCCAGCAGACTCAGGGGATCCGGGGAGCTGTTTTTT. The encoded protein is CASRLRGSGELFF.

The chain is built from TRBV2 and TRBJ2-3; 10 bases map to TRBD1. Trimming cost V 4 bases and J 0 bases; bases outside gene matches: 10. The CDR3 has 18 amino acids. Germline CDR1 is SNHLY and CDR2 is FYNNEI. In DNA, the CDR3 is TGTGCCAGCAGTGTACTTAGGGGACAGGGGTCTAGCACAGATACGCAGTATTTT. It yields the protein CASSVLRGQGSSTDTQYF.

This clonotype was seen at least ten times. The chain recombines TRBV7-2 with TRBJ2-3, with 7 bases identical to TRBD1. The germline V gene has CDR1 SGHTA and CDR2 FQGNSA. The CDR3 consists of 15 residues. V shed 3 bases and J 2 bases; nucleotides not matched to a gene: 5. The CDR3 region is CASSFQGENTDTQYF. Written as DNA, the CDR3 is TGTGCCAGCAGCTTTCAGGGGGAAAACACAGATACGCAGTATTTT.